Described below is a single T cell receptor (beta chain) sequence and its context. Its antigen is unknown. CDR1 is MNHEY, CDR2 SVGAGI, per germline. The CDR3 spans 14 residues. The V end lost 8 bases, the J end lost 4 bases, and 17 bases lay between the germline ends. Treatment meaning: 15 Gy SBRT to primary tumor, nephrectomy 4 weeks later. Nephrectomy followed 15 Gy stereotactic body radiation by 4 weeks. The data were produced by immunoSEQ multiplex PCR, yet TCRdb's version contains in-frame clones alone and is incomplete. The table includes some 15,000 clones, roughly 50% detected once. These data belong to a study of radiation and T cells in renal cell carcinoma. Study-wide findings and caveats: From baseline, blood top tumor clonotypes peaked at 2 weeks post-radiation. Irradiated tumors had higher TCR clonality than control tumors. Irradiated tumors held more dominant CDR3 motifs than control tumors.

V and J are TRBV6-5 and TRBJ1-2; D gene uncertain. The origin of this receptor is a woman aged 55-69 years with renal cell carcinoma. This specimen was tumor tissue, taken from a patient whose treatment included radiotherapy and nephrectomy. CDR3 protein: CASSPTPDIYGYTF. In nucleotides, the CDR3 is TGTGCCAGCTCCCCGACTCCGGATATCTATGGCTACACCTTC.